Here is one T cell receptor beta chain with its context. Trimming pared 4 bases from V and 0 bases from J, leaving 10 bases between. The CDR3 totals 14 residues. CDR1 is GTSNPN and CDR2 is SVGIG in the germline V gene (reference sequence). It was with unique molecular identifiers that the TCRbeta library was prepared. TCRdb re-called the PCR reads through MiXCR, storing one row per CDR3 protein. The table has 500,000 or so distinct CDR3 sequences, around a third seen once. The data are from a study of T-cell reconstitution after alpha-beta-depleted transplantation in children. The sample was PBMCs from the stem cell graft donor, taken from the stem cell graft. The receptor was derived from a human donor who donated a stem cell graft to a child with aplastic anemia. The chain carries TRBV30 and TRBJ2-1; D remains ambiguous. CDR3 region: CAWILPSSYNEQFF. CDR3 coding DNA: TGTGCCTGGATCCTACCCAGCTCCTACAATGAGCAGTTCTTC.